This TCR beta chain appears in the sequencing data of a study of response to subunit inactivated influenza vaccine. Via MiXCR, TCRdb re-called the RT-PCR reads, giving one row per CDR3 protein. Of 200,000 to 300,000 distinct CDR3 sequences in the sample, 9% to 15% were seen once. The receptor comes from a man aged 50 to 59 who received an inactivated influenza vaccine. The source was non-naive T cells sorted from PBMCs, collected 14 days before vaccination.

CDR3 in amino acids: CASSILDRVNQPQHF. CDR3 in DNA: TGTGCCAGCAGTATACTCGACAGGGTCAATCAGCCCCAGCATTTT. The chain links TRBV28 to TRBJ1-5; the match to TRBD1 covers 7 bases. The CDR3 loop spans 15 amino acids. The J segment lost 3 bases and the V segment lost 5 bases, leaving 7 bases of the junction unmatched. Per germline, CDR1 MDHEN and CDR2 SYDVKM. The entire variable domain, with the rest obtained from reference TRBV28 and TRBJ1-5, is as follows: DVKVTQSSRYLVKRTGEKVFLECVQDMDHENMFWYRQDPGLGLRLIYFSYDVKMKEKGDIPEGYSVSREKKERFSLILESASTNQTSMYLCASSILDRVNQPQHFGDGTRLSIL.